This TCR beta chain stems from a study of OX40 agonist ivuxolimab in advanced cancers. Concerning this clone itself: Its antigen remains unidentified.

Profiling relied on immunoSEQ multiplex PCR, and the TCRdb table lists in-frame clones only, not all of them. The sample holds approximately 14,000 clones, approximately 60% seen once. The study's findings and limits: At 0.1 to 3.0 mg/kg, CD4+ and CD8+ blood T cells expanded clonally by week 6.

This TCR came from an adult with an advanced solid tumor such as melanoma, head and neck, liver or kidney cancer. Sequencing was performed on CD4+ or CD8+ T cells sorted from blood, taken in a trial of the OX40 agonist ivuxolimab.

CDR3 coding DNA: TGTGCCAGTAGTATAGCGCGTACGAACACCGGGGAGCTGTTTTTT. It encodes CASSIARTNTGELFF. The rearrangement joins TRBV19 to TRBJ2-2; D not resolved. Per germline, CDR1 LNHDA and CDR2 SQIVND (reference sequence). CDR3 length: 15 amino acids. Trimming cost V 1 base and J 0 bases, with 6 bases left between them.